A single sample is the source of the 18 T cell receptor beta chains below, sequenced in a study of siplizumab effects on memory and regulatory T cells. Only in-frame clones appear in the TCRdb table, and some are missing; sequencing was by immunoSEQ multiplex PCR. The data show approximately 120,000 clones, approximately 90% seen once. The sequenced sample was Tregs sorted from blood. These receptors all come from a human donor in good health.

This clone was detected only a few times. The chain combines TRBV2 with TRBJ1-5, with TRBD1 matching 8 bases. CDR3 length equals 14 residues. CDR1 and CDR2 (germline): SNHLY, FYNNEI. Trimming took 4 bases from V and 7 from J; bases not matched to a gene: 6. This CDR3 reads CASSGGRGQQPQHF. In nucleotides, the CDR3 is TGTGCCAGCAGTGGAGGCAGGGGGCAACAGCCCCAGCATTTT.

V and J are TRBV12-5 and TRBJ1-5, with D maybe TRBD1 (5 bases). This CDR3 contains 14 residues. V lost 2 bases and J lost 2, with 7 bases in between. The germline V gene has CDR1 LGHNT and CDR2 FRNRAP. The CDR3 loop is CASGLTGGNQPQHF. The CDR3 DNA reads TGTGCTAGTGGTTTGACGGGGGGCAATCAGCCCCAGCATTTT.

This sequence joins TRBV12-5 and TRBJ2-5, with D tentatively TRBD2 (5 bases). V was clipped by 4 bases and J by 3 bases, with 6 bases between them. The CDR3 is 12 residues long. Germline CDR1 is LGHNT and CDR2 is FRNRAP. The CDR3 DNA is TGTGCTAGTGGTTACGGGGAAGAGACCCAGTACTTC. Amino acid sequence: CASGYGEETQYF.

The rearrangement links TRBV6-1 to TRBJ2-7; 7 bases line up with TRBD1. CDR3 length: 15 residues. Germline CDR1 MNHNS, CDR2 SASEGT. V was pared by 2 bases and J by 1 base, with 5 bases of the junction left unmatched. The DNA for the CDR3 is TGTGCCAGCAGTGAATCTAGGACAGGATCCTACGAGCAGTACTTC. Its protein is CASSESRTGSYEQYF.

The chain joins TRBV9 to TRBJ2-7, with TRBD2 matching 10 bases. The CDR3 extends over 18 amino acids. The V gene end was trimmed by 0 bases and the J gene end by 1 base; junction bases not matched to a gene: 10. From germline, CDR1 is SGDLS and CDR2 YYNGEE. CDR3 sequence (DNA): TGTGCCAGCAGCGTAGGGACTAGCGGACTCTACCCATCCTACGAGCAGTACTTC. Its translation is CASSVGTSGLYPSYEQYF.

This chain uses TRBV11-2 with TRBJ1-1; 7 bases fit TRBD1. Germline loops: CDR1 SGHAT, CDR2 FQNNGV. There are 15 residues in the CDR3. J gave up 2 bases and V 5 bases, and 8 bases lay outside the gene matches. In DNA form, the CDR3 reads TGTGCCAGCAGCCCCGGGACAGTTTCAAACACTGAAGCTTTCTTT. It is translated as CASSPGTVSNTEAFF.

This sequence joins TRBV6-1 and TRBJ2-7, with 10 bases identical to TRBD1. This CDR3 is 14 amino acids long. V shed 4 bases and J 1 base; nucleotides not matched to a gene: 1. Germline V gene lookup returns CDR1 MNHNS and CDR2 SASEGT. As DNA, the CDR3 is TGTGCCAGCAGTGGGGGACAGGGGTCCTACGAGCAGTACTTC. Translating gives CASSGGQGSYEQYF.

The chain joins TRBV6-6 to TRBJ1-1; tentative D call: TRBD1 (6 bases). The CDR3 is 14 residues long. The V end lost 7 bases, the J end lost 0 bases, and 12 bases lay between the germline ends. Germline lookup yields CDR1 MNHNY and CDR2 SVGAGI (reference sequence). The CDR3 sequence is CASIGGVMNTEAFF. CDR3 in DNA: TGTGCCAGCATAGGGGGGGTGATGAACACTGAAGCTTTCTTT.

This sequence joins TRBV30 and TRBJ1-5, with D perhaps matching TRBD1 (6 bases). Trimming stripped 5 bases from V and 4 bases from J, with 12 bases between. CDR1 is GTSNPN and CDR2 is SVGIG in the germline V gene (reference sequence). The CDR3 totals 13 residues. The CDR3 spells CAWAGQGNQPQHF. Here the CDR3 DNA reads TGTGCCTGGGCGGGCCAGGGGAATCAGCCCCAGCATTTT. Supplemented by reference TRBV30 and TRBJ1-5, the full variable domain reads SQTIHQWPATLVQPVGSPLSLECTVEGTSNPNLYWYRQAAGRGLQLLFYSVGIGQISSEVPQNLSASRPQDRQFILSSKKLLLSDSGFYLCAWAGQGNQPQHFGDGTRLSIL.

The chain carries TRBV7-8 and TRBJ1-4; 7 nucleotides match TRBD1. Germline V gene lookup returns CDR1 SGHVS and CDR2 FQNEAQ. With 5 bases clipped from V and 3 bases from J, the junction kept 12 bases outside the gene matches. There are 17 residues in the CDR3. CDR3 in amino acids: CASSPRGQRYPNEKLFF. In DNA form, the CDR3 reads TGTGCCAGCAGCCCTCGGGGACAGAGGTACCCTAATGAAAAACTGTTTTTT.

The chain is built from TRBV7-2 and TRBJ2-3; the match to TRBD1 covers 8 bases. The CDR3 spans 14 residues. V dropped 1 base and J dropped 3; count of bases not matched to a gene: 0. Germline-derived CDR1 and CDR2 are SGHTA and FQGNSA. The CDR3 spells CASSLGQGTDTQYF. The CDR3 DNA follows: TGTGCCAGCAGCTTAGGACAGGGGACAGATACGCAGTATTTT.

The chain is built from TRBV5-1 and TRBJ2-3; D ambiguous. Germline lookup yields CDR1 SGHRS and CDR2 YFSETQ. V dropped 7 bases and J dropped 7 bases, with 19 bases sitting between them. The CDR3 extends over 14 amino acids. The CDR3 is CASGPTTSSYTQYF. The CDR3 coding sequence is TGCGCCAGCGGCCCAACTACGAGCTCGTATACGCAGTATTTT.

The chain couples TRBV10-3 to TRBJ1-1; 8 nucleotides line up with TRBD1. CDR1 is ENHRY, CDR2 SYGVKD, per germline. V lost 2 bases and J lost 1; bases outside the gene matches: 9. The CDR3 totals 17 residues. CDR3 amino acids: CAISEPTGVRGNTEAFF. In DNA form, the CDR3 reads TGTGCCATCAGTGAGCCGACAGGGGTGAGGGGGAACACTGAAGCTTTCTTT.

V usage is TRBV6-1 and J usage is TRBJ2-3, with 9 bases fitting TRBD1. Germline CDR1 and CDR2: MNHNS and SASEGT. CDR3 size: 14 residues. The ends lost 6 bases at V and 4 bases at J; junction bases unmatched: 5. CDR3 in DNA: TGTGCCAGCAGACGGACAGGGGTGGCAGATACGCAGTATTTT. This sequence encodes CASRRTGVADTQYF.

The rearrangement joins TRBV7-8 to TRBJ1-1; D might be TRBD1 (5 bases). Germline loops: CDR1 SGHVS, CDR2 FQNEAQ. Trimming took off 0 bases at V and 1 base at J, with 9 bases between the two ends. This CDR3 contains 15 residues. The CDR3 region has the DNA TGTGCCAGCAGCTTAGCTGGGACCGCGAACACTGAAGCTTTCTTT. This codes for CASSLAGTANTEAFF.

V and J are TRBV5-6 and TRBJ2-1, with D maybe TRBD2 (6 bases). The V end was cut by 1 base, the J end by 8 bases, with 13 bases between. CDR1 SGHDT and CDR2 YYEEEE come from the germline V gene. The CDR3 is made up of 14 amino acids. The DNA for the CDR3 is TGTGCCAGCAGCTTGTGGCGGGGTCTCTATGAGCAGTTCTTC. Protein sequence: CASSLWRGLYEQFF.

The CDR3, as DNA: TGTGCCAGCAGCCCGGGACTAGCGGCCTACAAGAATGAGCAGTTCTTC. As protein: CASSPGLAAYKNEQFF. The rearrangement links TRBV7-3 to TRBJ2-1; 11 bases map to TRBD2. The CDR3 is made up of 16 amino acids. Germline trimming cut 5 bases from V and 7 bases from J; bases unmatched to any gene: 10. Germline V gene sequence: CDR1 SGHTA, CDR2 FQGTGA.

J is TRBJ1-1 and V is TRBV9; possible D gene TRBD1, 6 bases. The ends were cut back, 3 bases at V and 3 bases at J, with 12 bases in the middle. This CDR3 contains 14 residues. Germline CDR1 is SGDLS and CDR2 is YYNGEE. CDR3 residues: CASSAPGADTEAFF. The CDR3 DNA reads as TGTGCCAGCAGCGCCCCAGGGGCTGACACTGAAGCTTTCTTT.